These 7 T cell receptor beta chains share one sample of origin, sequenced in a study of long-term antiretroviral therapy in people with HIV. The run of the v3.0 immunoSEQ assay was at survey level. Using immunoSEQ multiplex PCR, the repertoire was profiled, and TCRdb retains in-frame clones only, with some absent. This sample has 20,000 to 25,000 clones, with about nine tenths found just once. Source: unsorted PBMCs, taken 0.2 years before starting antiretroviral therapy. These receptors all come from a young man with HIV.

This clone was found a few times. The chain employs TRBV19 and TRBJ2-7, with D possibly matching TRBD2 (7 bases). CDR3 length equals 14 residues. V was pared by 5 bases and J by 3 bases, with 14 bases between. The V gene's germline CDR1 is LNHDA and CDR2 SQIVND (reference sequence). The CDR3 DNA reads TGTGCCAGTAGTGTTAGGGAGGGGGTCTACGAGCAGTACTTC. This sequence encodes CASSVREGVYEQYF.

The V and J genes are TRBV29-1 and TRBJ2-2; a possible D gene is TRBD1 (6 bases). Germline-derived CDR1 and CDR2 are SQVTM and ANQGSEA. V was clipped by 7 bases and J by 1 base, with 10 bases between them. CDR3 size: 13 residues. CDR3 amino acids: CSALTGNTGELFF. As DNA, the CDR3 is TGCAGCGCCCTGACAGGGAACACCGGGGAGCTGTTTTTT.

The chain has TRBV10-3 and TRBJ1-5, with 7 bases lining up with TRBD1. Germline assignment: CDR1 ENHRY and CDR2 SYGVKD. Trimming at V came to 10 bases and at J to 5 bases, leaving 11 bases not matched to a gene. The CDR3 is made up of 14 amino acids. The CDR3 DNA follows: TGTGCCACCGCCACAGGGGTGGGCGATCAGCCCCAGCATTTT. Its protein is CATATGVGDQPQHF.

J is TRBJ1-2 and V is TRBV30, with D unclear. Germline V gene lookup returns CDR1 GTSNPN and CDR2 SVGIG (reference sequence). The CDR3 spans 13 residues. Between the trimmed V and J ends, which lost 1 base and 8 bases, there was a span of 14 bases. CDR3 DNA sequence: TGTGCCTGGAGTGCGGGGAAAGTAAACGGCTACACCTTC. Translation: CAWSAGKVNGYTF.

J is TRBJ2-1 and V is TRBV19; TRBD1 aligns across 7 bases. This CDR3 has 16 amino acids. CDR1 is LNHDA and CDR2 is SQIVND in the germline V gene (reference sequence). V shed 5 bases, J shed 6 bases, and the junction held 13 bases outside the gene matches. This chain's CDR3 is CASSPDRARYVNEQFF. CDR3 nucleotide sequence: TGTGCCAGTAGTCCTGACAGGGCTCGGTATGTCAATGAGCAGTTCTTC.

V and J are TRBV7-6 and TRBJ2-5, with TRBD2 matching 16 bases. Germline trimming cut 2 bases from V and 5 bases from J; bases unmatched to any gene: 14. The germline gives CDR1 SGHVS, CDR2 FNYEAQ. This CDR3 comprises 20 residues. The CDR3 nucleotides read TGTGCCAGCAGCTTACCGCCCCTGGGACTAGCGGGAGGGCAAGGGGAGACCCAGTACTTC. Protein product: CASSLPPLGLAGGQGETQYF.

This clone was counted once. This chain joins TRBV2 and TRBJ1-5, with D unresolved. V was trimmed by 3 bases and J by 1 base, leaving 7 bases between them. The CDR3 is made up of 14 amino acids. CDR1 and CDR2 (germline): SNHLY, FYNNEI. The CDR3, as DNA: TGTGCCAGCAGTGACGGGCAGAGCAATCAGCCCCAGCATTTT. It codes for CASSDGQSNQPQHF.